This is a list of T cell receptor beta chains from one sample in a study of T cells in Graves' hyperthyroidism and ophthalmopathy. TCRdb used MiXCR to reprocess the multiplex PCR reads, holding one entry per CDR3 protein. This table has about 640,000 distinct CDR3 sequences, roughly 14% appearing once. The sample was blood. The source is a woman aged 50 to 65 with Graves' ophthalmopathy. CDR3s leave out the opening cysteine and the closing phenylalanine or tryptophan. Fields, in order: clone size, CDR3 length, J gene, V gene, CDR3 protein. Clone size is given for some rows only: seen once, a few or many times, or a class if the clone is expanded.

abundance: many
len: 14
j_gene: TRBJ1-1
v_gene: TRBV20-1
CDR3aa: SARQLGGGKNTEAF

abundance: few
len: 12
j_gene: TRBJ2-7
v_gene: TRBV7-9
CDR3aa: ASSQVGNHYEQY

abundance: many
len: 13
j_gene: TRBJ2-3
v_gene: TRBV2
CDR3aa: ASSGGEGHTDTQY

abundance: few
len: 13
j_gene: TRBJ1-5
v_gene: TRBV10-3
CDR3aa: AISGDSYSNQPQH

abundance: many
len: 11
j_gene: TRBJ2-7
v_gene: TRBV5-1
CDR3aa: ASSGGSSYEQY

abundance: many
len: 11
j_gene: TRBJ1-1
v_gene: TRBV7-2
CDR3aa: ASSLNLGREAF

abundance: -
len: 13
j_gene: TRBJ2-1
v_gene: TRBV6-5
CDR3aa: ASSLPGLAYNEQL

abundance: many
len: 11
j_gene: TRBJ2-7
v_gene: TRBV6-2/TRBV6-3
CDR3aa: ASRNGGLGEQY

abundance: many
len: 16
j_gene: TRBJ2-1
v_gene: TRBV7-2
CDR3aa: ASSLGPGGRGNSNEQF

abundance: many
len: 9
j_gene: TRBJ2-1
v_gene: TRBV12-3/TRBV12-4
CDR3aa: ASSLGTEQF

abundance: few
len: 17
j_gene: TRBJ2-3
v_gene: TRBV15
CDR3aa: ATSISGTSGRPGRDTQY

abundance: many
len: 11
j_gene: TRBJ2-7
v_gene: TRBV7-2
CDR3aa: ASSGRTAYEQY

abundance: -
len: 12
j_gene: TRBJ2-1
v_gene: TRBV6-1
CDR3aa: ASIKRGDLNEQF

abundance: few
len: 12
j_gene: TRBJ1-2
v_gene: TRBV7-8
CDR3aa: ASSLAIRGGGYT

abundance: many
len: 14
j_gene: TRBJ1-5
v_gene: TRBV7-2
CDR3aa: ASSLAGPYGGQPQH

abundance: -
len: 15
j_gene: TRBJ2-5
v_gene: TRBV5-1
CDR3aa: ASSLRPGSRVQETQY

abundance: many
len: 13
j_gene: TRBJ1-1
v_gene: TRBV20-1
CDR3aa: SARDPGGEHTEAF

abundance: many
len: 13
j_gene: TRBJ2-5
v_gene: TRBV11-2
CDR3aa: ASSLDQVTQETQY

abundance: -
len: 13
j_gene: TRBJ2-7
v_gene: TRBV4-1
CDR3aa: ASSQGGSGLYEQY

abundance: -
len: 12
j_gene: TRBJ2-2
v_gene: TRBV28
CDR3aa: ASRIDRASGELF

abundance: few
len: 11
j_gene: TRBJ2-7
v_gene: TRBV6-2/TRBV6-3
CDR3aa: ASTRTGMSEQY

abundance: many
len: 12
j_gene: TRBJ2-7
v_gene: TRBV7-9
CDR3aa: ASSFGDLNYEQY

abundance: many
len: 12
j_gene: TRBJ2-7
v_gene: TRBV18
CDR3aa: ASSLDRTSYEQY

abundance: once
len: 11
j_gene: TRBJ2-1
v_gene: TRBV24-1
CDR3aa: ATSAAGGDEQF

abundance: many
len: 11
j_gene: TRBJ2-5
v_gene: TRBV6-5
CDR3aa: ASSYGTQETQY

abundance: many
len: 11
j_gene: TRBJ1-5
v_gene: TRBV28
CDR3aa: ASSVSGIQPQH

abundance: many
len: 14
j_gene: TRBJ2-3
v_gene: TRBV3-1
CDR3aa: ASSPSQREWIDTQY

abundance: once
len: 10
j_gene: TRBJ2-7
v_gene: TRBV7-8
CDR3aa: ASSLDQGGQY

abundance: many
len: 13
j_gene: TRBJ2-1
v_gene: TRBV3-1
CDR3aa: ASSHRTSGTNEQF

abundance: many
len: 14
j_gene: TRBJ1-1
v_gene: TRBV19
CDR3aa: ASRTGTGFMNTEAF

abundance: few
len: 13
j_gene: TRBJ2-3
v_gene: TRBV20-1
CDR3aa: SARDLGRPQDTQY

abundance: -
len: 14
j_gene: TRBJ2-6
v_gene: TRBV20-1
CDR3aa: SARWGQIPGANVLT

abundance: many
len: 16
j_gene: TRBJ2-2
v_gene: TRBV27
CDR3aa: ASSFRGLAGANTGELF

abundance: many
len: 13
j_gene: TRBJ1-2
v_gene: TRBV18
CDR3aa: ASSPPSGDYYGYT

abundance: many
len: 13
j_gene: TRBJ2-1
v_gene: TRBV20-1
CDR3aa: SASTDRESDNEQF

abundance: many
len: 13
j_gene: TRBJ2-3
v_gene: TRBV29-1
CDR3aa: SVEEGLAGADTQY

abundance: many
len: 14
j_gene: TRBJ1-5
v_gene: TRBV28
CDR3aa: ASREEQARPDQPQH

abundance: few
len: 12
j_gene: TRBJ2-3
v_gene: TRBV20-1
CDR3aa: SARWATSTDTQY

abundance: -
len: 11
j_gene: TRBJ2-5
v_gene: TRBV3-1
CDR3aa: ASSQGLAGVVY

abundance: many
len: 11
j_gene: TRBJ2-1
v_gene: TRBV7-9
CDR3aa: ASSSPGYNEQF

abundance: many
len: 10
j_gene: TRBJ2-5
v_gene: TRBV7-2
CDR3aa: ASSGFMSTQY

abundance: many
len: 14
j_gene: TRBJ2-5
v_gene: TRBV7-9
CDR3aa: ASSLQGKSAQETQY

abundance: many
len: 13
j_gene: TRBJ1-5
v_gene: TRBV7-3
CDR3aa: ASSLTGGTGQPQH

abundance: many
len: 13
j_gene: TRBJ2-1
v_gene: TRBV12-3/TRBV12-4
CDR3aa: ASSSGTKYRNEQF

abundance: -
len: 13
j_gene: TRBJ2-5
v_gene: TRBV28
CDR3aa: ASSLATSSGRGKY

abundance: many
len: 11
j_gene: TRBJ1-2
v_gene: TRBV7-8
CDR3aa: ASSSDGGYGYT

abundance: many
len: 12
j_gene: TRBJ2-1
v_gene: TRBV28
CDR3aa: ASSLLAGSVEQF

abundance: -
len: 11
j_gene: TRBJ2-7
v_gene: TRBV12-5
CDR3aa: ASRSGRSYEQY

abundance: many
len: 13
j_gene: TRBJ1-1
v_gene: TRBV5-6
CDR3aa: ASSRVEGQFIEAF

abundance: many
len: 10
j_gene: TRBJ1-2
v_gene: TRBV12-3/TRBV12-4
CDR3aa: ASTRTGYGYT

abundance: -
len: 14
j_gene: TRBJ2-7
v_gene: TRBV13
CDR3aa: ASSSGTSGRFYEQY

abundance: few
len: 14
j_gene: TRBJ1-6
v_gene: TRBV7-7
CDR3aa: ASSKQSEGVNSPLH

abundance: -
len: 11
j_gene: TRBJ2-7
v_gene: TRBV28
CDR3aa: ASSFFGDYAQY

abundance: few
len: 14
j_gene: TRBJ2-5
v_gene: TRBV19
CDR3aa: ASSIDPFRGSETQY

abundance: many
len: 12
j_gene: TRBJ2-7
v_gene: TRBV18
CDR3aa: ASSPPLLVHEQY